These 30 T cell receptor beta chains share one sample of origin, sequenced in a study of identifying expanded T cells in peripheral blood. The data were produced by immunoSEQ multiplex PCR, yet TCRdb's version contains in-frame clones alone and is incomplete. The repertoire holds 81,000 or so clones, with roughly 84% as singletons. The sample consisted of blood. The receptors shown here come from a person aged 18 to 75 in good health.

The rearrangement links TRBV21-1 to TRBJ1-2. TRBV21-1 is a documented pseudogene. The CDR3 extends over 14 amino acids. The CDR3 sequence: CASSAQRDFYGYTF. In DNA form, the CDR3 reads TGTGCCAGCAGCGCACAGCGGGACTTCTATGGCTACACCTTC.

The chain couples TRBV9 to TRBJ2-4, with TRBD1 identical over 8 bases. Germline CDR1 SGDLS, CDR2 YYNGEE. This CDR3 contains 14 residues. V lost 3 bases, J lost 8 bases, and 7 bases stayed unmatched. The CDR3 coding sequence is TGTGCCAGCAGCGACCGGACAGGGATGGACATTCAGTACTTC. Its protein is CASSDRTGMDIQYF.

V gene TRBV28 combines with J gene TRBJ2-7, with D possibly matching TRBD2 (5 bases). Trimming removed 3 bases from V and 2 bases from J, with 11 bases in between. This CDR3 has 14 residues. Germline V gene lookup returns CDR1 MDHEN and CDR2 SYDVKM. Written as DNA, the CDR3 is TGTGCCAGCAGTTTTACGGGGATGGCCTACGAGCAGTACTTC. It codes for CASSFTGMAYEQYF.

The chain carries TRBV27 and TRBJ2-7; D not resolved. Germline V gives CDR1 MNHEY, CDR2 SMNVEV (reference sequence). This CDR3 comprises 14 residues. Between the trimmed V and J ends, which lost 0 bases and 4 bases, there was a span of 10 bases. The CDR3 here is CASSLSGLPYEQYF. The CDR3 coding sequence is TGTGCCAGCAGTTTATCAGGGCTTCCGTACGAGCAGTACTTC.

The chain has TRBV5-1 and TRBJ1-1; no clear D. In germline, CDR1 is SGHRS, CDR2 YFSETQ. CDR3 length equals 13 residues. The V end was cut by 2 bases, the J end by 1 base, with 6 bases between. The DNA for the CDR3 is TGCGCCAGCAGCTTCGGGGAGAACACTGAAGCTTTCTTT. The encoded protein is CASSFGENTEAFF.

As concerns this clone: At one end, the junction sequence differs from germline, possibly due to a read error. The V gene is TRBV4-2, the J gene TRBJ2-7; 10 nucleotides line up with TRBD2. The CDR3 loop spans 16 amino acids. The germline V gene has CDR1 LGHNA and CDR2 YNFKEQ. CDR3 in amino acids: CASSQELAGVSYKQYF. The CDR3 nucleotides are TGTGCCAGCAGCCAAGAGCTAGCGGGAGTGTCCTACAAGCAGTACTTC.

The V call is TRBV28, the J call TRBJ2-7, with 9 bases fitting TRBD1. Germline V gene sequence: CDR1 MDHEN, CDR2 SYDVKM. J was trimmed by 6 bases and V by 3 bases; bases with no gene match: 18. The CDR3 sequence is 18 residues long. In DNA, the CDR3 is TGTGCCAGCAGTTTTGGTCTTCCAGGGGGGACAGGGAGAGGCGAGCAGTACTTC. It codes for CASSFGLPGGTGRGEQYF.

V gene TRBV30 combines with J gene TRBJ1-4; D unresolved. CDR3 length equals 15 residues. V was cut by 1 base and J by 10 bases, with 19 bases left in between. CDR1 GTSNPN and CDR2 SVGIG come from the germline V gene (reference sequence). CDR3 sequence: CAWSGELVLEGKLFF. The CDR3 coding sequence is TGTGCCTGGAGTGGAGAGTTGGTGCTGGAAGGAAAACTGTTTTTT.

This clone was recorded once. At one boundary the junction diverges from the germline segment, which might be a read error. This chain connects TRBV7-7 to TRBJ2-1, with TRBD2 matching over 9 bases. The CDR3 length is 14 residues. Germline V CDR1 and CDR2: SSHAT, FNYEAQ (reference sequence). CDR3 DNA sequence: TGTGCTAGCAGCTTAGCTAGCGGGAATAATGAGCAGTTCTTC. It codes for CASSLASGNNEQFF.

The chain recombines TRBV28 with TRBJ2-7; a possible D gene is TRBD1 (5 bases). Trimming pared 1 base from V and 2 bases from J, leaving 12 bases between. The CDR3 is 15 amino acids. Germline assignment: CDR1 MDHEN and CDR2 SYDVKM. CDR3 nucleotides: TGTGCCAGCAGTTTATTCTCCCAGGGCCCCTACGAGCAGTACTTC. Translating it yields CASSLFSQGPYEQYF.

V usage is TRBV7-2 and J usage is TRBJ2-1, with D perhaps TRBD1 (6 bases). Trimming removed 5 bases from V and 9 bases from J, with 14 bases in between. Per germline, CDR1 SGHTA and CDR2 FQGNSA. The CDR3 sequence is 13 residues long. The CDR3 loop reads CASSLTGKGEQFF. The CDR3 nucleotides read TGTGCCAGCAGCCTAACAGGGAAAGGTGAGCAGTTCTTC. The full variable domain, with the rest looked up from reference TRBV7-2 and TRBJ2-1, is GAGVSQSPSNKVTEKGKDVELRCDPISGHTALYWYRQSLGQGLEFLIYFQGNSAPDKSGLPSDRFSAERTGGSVSTLTIQRTQQEDSAVYLCASSLTGKGEQFFGPGTRLTVL.

This clone was detected a few times. V is TRBV28 and J is TRBJ1-5; D may be TRBD1 (6 bases). The CDR3 spans 17 residues. CDR1 and CDR2 from the germline V gene are MDHEN and SYDVKM. Between the trimmed V and J ends, which lost 6 bases and 5 bases, there was a span of 23 bases. The DNA of the CDR3 is TGTGCCAGCAGCCGCTCTCACTTAAGGCAGGGGTATCAGCCCCAGCATTTT. Amino acids: CASSRSHLRQGYQPQHF. Supplemented by reference TRBV28 and TRBJ1-5, the full variable domain reads DVKVTQSSRYLVKRTGEKVFLECVQDMDHENMFWYRQDPGLGLRLIYFSYDVKMKEKGDIPEGYSVSREKKERFSLILESASTNQTSMYLCASSRSHLRQGYQPQHFGDGTRLSIL.

The CDR3 DNA is TGTGCCAGCAGCTCCGGGGGCCTCTACGAGCAGTACTTC. Its protein product is CASSSGGLYEQYF. V and J are TRBV7-9 and TRBJ2-7, with D perhaps matching TRBD1 or TRBD2 (6 bases each). The CDR3 runs to 13 residues. V was pared by 4 bases and J by 3 bases, with 10 bases between. The germline V gene encodes CDR1 SEHNR and CDR2 FQNEAQ (reference sequence). The full variable domain, rest sourced from reference TRBV7-9 and TRBJ2-7, is DTGVSQNPRHKITKRGQNVTFRCDPISEHNRLYWYRQTLGQGPEFLTYFQNEAQLEKSRLLSDRFSAERPKGSFSTLEIQRTEQGDSAMYLCASSSGGLYEQYFGPGTRLTVT.

The rearrangement uses TRBV6-5 and TRBJ2-5, with 7 bases identical to TRBD2. The V gene end was trimmed by 2 bases and the J gene end by 2 bases; junction bases not matched to a gene: 5. CDR3 size: 15 residues. Germline V CDR1 and CDR2: MNHEY, SVGAGI. CDR3 in DNA: TGTGCCAGCAGTTACCGGGGACTACTACAAGAGACCCAGTACTTC. Translated: CASSYRGLLQETQYF.

In DNA, the CDR3 is TGCAGCGCTGGCGGGGGGAACACTGAAGCTTTCTTT. Encoded protein: CSAGGGNTEAFF. The chain links TRBV29-1 to TRBJ1-1, with a weak D call TRBD1 (5 bases). The CDR3 has 12 residues. Between the trimmed V and J ends, which lost 7 bases and 1 base, there was a span of 10 bases. CDR1 is SQVTM, CDR2 ANQGSEA, per germline.

V is TRBV7-8 and J is TRBJ1-1, with unresolved D. V was cut by 4 bases and J by 1 base, with 7 bases left in between. The CDR3 contains 13 residues. CDR1 is SGHVS, CDR2 FQNEAQ, per germline. The CDR3, as DNA: TGTGCCAGCAGCTCAGCACCGAACACTGAAGCTTTCTTT. Translated: CASSSAPNTEAFF. Drawing the rest from reference TRBV7-8 and TRBJ1-1, the complete variable domain is GAGVSQSPRYKVAKRGQDVALRCDPISGHVSLFWYQQALGQGPEFLTYFQNEAQLDKSGLPSDRFFAERPEGSVSTLKIQRTQQEDSAVYLCASSSAPNTEAFFGQGTRLTVV.

V is TRBV7-2 and J is TRBJ1-2, with 8 bases that match TRBD1. There are 15 residues in the CDR3. Trimming removed 5 bases from V and 1 base from J; junction bases left unmatched: 6. CDR1 is SGHTA, CDR2 FQGNSA, per germline. The CDR3 protein is CASSLGQGGNYGYTF. CDR3 bases: TGTGCCAGCAGCCTTGGACAGGGCGGTAACTATGGCTACACCTTC.

V and J are TRBV5-1 and TRBJ2-1, with D perhaps being TRBD1 or TRBD2 (5 bases each). CDR3 length: 16 residues. In germline, CDR1 is SGHRS, CDR2 YFSETQ. The V gene lost 7 bases and the J gene lost 0 bases, with 17 bases spanning the gap. The CDR3 protein is CASWSSPGSSYNEQFF. The CDR3 DNA is TGCGCCAGCTGGAGTTCGCCAGGGAGCTCCTACAATGAGCAGTTCTTC.

The rearrangement uses TRBV11-3 and TRBJ2-5; D unclear. Germline V gives CDR1 SGHNT, CDR2 YENEEA. This CDR3 is built from 15 residues. The V gene lost 5 bases and the J gene lost 5 bases, with 18 bases spanning the gap. The CDR3 DNA reads as TGTGCCAGCAGCGCTCGGAAAGGCGAGGTGGAGACCCAGTACTTC. This encodes CASSARKGEVETQYF. Variable domain in full (rest from reference TRBV11-3 and TRBJ2-5): EAGVVQSPRYKIIEKKQPVAFWCNPISGHNTLYWYLQNLGQGPELLIRYENEEAVDDSQLPKDRFSAERLKGVDSTLKIQPAELGDSAVYLCASSARKGEVETQYFGPGTRLLVL.

The rearrangement links TRBV23-1 to TRBJ1-4; D gene ambiguous. Being an ORF, TRBV23-1 has a function that is uncertain. Trimming stripped 4 bases from V and 3 bases from J, with 15 bases between. This CDR3 has 16 amino acids. CDR3 nucleotide sequence: TGCGCCAGCAGTCCCCTCGTGGGGTCGGCTAATGAAAAACTGTTTTTT. Translation: CASSPLVGSANEKLFF.

This clone was seen many times. The V call is TRBV6-5, the J call TRBJ2-3, with a tentative D call TRBD2 (5 bases). V lost 0 bases and J 0 bases, leaving 10 bases between the germline ends. The length of the CDR3 is 16 residues. The germline CDR1 and CDR2 sequences are MNHEY and SVGAGI. CDR3 loop: CASSYSGRTSTDTQYF. Here the CDR3 DNA reads TGTGCCAGCAGTTACTCGGGCAGGACTAGCACAGATACGCAGTATTTT.

This clone was seen a single time. This chain uses TRBV7-6 with TRBJ1-2; D might be TRBD1 (6 bases). Trimming took off 2 bases at V and 6 bases at J, with 10 bases between the two ends. The CDR3 contains 13 residues. Germline V CDR1 and CDR2: SGHVS, FNYEAQ. The CDR3 nucleotides read TGTGCCAGCAGCTTACAGGGGTCGGATGGCTACACCTTC. Translated, it gives CASSLQGSDGYTF.

The V gene is TRBV25-1, the J gene TRBJ1-4; 9 bases map to TRBD1. Germline CDR1 is MGHDK and CDR2 is SYGVNS. The CDR3 consists of 15 residues. The junction had 4 bases not matched to a gene; V was cut back by 3 bases and J by 5 bases. The CDR3 DNA follows: TGTGCCAGCAGTGAGGCGACAGGGGGGAATGAAAAACTGTTTTTT. Its protein is CASSEATGGNEKLFF.

V usage is TRBV6-5 and J usage is TRBJ1-5; 7 bases are a match to TRBD1. Per germline, CDR1 MNHEY and CDR2 SVGAGI. Trimming took 6 bases from V and 1 from J; bases not matched to a gene: 3. The CDR3 extends over 14 amino acids. The CDR3 reads CASRPGGSNQPQHF. The CDR3 nucleotides are TGTGCCAGCAGACCAGGGGGGAGCAATCAGCCCCAGCATTTT.

V usage is TRBV5-4 and J usage is TRBJ2-7; D gene uncertain. The CDR3 has 13 amino acids. Germline CDR1 reads SGHNT; CDR2 reads YYREEE (reference sequence). Trimming stripped 4 bases from V and 3 bases from J, with 11 bases between. The chain's CDR3 is CASSRTKGYEQYF. CDR3 bases: TGTGCCAGCAGCCGTACAAAGGGCTACGAGCAGTACTTC.

The CDR3 coding sequence is TGTGCCAGCAGCTTAGATCCAGGAGCAGACTATGGCTACACCTTC. Translation: CASSLDPGADYGYTF. V gene TRBV11-2 combines with J gene TRBJ1-2; D uncertain. In germline, CDR1 is SGHAT, CDR2 FQNNGV. The V end lost 0 bases, the J end lost 3 bases, and 11 bases lay between the germline ends. The CDR3 is 15 residues long.

V is TRBV5-4 and J is TRBJ2-2, with TRBD1 matching 10 bases. Trimming took 2 bases from V and 0 from J; bases not matched to a gene: 1. The CDR3 totals 16 residues. Germline V CDR1 and CDR2: SGHNT, YYREEE (reference sequence). CDR3 protein: CASSFGTGANTGELFF. DNA for the CDR3: TGTGCCAGCAGCTTTGGGACAGGGGCGAACACCGGGGAGCTGTTTTTT.

The chain has TRBV5-4 and TRBJ1-2; 8 bases agree with TRBD1. V dropped 5 bases and J dropped 4; count of bases not matched to a gene: 7. Germline V lookup: CDR1 SGHNT, CDR2 YYREEE (reference sequence). CDR3 length equals 14 residues. The CDR3 bases are TGTGCCAGCAGTGGGACAGGTGTTATCTATGGCTACACCTTC. It translates to CASSGTGVIYGYTF.

V gene TRBV18 combines with J gene TRBJ2-1; D gene unclear. This CDR3 comprises 12 residues. Deletions cut 3 bases from V and 8 bases from J, with 8 bases between. Germline V gives CDR1 KGHSH, CDR2 LQKENI. In nucleotides, the CDR3 is TGTGCCAGCTCACCGAGCAGCTATGAGCAGTTCTTC. This sequence encodes CASSPSSYEQFF.

This clone came up a few times. The chain links TRBV10-2 to TRBJ2-2; D is perhaps TRBD2 (5 bases). The V gene's germline CDR1 is WSHSY and CDR2 SAAADI. V dropped 7 bases and J dropped 5 bases, with 11 bases sitting between them. The CDR3 sequence is 13 residues long. Here the CDR3 reads CASKITGTGELFF. In DNA form, the CDR3 reads TGCGCCAGCAAAATAACGGGGACCGGGGAGCTGTTTTTT.